What follows are 19 T cell receptor beta chains derived from one specimen sequenced in a study of tumor-infiltrating lymphocytes in oesophageal squamous cell carcinoma. One entry per CDR3 protein results from TCRdb running MiXCR on the PCR reads. The table shows over 11,000 distinct CDR3 sequences, with 45% to 55% occurring only once. Sequencing was done on a sample of blood. These receptors all stem from a male donor with esophageal squamous cell carcinoma.

Ten or more counts support this clonotype. This sequence joins TRBV11-2 and TRBJ1-4; D is uncertain. V shed 1 base and J shed 2 bases, with 8 bases lying between them. Germline V CDR1 and CDR2: SGHAT, FQNNGV. This CDR3 comprises 15 residues. CDR3 in DNA: TGTGCCAGCAGCTTAGTCGGGGATACTAATGAAAAACTGTTTTTT. It codes for CASSLVGDTNEKLFF.

This clonotype was detected many times. The chain employs TRBV12-3 or TRBV12-4 and TRBJ2-5, with TRBD2 identical over 9 bases. The CDR3 spans 15 residues. The V gene end was trimmed by 3 bases and the J gene end by 1 base; junction bases not matched to a gene: 3. Written as DNA, the CDR3 is TGTGCCAGCAGTTTGGGGCGGGGGGGCCAAGAGACCCAGTACTTC. Its protein is CASSLGRGGQETQYF.

The V call is TRBV7-3, the J call TRBJ2-3; possible D gene TRBD1, 5 bases. Trimming took off 2 bases at V and 2 bases at J, with 8 bases between the two ends. Per the germline V gene, CDR1 is SGHTA and CDR2 is FQGTGA. The CDR3 contains 14 residues. The chain's CDR3 is CASSLQGNTDTQYF. CDR3 nucleotides: TGTGCCAGCAGCTTACAGGGAAACACAGATACGCAGTATTTT. Supplemented by reference TRBV7-3 and TRBJ2-3, the full variable domain reads GAGVSQTPSNKVTEKGKYVELRCDPISGHTALYWYRQSLGQGPEFLIYFQGTGAADDSGLPNDRFFAVRPEGSVSTLKIQRTERGDSAVYLCASSLQGNTDTQYFGPGTRLTVL.

The table lists this clonotype with many counts. The V gene is TRBV28, the J gene TRBJ2-7; 9 nucleotides align to TRBD1. Germline values: CDR1 MDHEN, CDR2 SYDVKM. The trim removed 5 bases at V and 6 bases at J, leaving 14 bases unmatched. This CDR3 has 16 residues. This CDR3 reads CASSPRGTGRTSEQYF. For the CDR3, the DNA is TGTGCCAGCAGTCCCCGGGGGACAGGGAGGACGAGCGAGCAGTACTTC.

This clonotype was seen at least ten times. The chain recombines TRBV12-3 or TRBV12-4 with TRBJ2-7; tentative D call: TRBD2 (5 bases). The CDR3 runs 13 residues. Trimming took 1 base from V and 6 from J, leaving 10 bases between them. The CDR3 DNA is TGTGCCAGCAGTTTAGGGACTGGGCGCGAGCAGTACTTC. Amino acids: CASSLGTGREQYF.

This clonotype occurred a few times. V is TRBV3-1 and J is TRBJ2-7; the match to TRBD1 covers 10 bases. The CDR3 covers 15 residues. V gave up 5 bases and J gave up 7 bases; unmatched junction bases: 11. Germline lookup yields CDR1 LGHDT and CDR2 YNNKEL (reference sequence). DNA for the CDR3: TGTGCCAGCAGCAGGGACAGGGGATTCTACAATGAGCAGTACTTC. Its translation: CASSRDRGFYNEQYF.

Note on this clonotype: Because the CDR3 is missing its conserved closing phenylalanine or tryptophan, this is likely a read error. The DNA is omitted, as the CDR3 cannot be located on it reliably, and the CDR3 follows TCRdb's listing. The V gene is TRBV12-3 or TRBV12-4, the J gene TRBJ2-7. The length of the CDR3 is 14 amino acids, counting both ends. The CDR3 sequence is CASSLGYYGYTFGS.

This sequence joins TRBV7-3 and TRBJ2-5; 8 positions match TRBD2. The DNA end lines up better with TRBJ2-7; the J call may be wrong. This CDR3 spans 15 amino acids. Per germline, CDR1 SGHTA and CDR2 FQGTGA. Here the CDR3 reads CASSLSGGGTYEQYF. DNA of the CDR3: TGTGCCAGCAGCTTATCCGGGGGGGGTACCTACGAGCAGTACTTC.

Many counts were recorded for this clonotype. This chain uses TRBV28 with TRBJ1-4, with 9 nucleotides matching TRBD1. J was trimmed by 4 bases and V by 6 bases; bases with no gene match: 6. Germline-derived CDR1 and CDR2 are MDHEN and SYDVKM. The CDR3 sequence is 15 residues long. The CDR3: CASRTTGGGNEKLFF. CDR3 bases: TGTGCCAGCAGAACCACAGGGGGCGGTAATGAAAAACTGTTTTTT. Full variable domain (missing parts from reference TRBV28 and TRBJ1-4): DVKVTQSSRYLVKRTGEKVFLECVQDMDHENMFWYRQDPGLGLRLIYFSYDVKMKEKGDIPEGYSVSREKKERFSLILESASTNQTSMYLCASRTTGGGNEKLFFGSGTQLSVL.

The CDR3 protein is CASSPRTSVYNEQFF. The CDR3 region has the DNA TGTGCCAGCAGCCCCCGGACTAGCGTGTACAATGAGCAGTTCTTC. This sequence joins TRBV7-6 and TRBJ2-7; 9 bases map to TRBD2. Gene TRBJ2-1 matches the end of the DNA better, so the J call may be wrong. CDR3 length equals 15 residues. Germline V CDR1 and CDR2: SGHVS, FNYEAQ.

This clonotype has at least ten counts. The chain uses TRBV25-1 and TRBJ2-1; TRBD1 agrees at 7 bases. In germline, CDR1 is MGHDK, CDR2 SYGVNS. This CDR3 is 17 amino acids long. V shed 3 bases, J shed 5 bases, and the junction held 13 bases outside the gene matches. CDR3 region: CASSEDHRGDMDNEQFF. The CDR3 region has the DNA TGTGCCAGCAGTGAGGACCACAGGGGTGACATGGACAATGAGCAGTTCTTC.

The chain couples TRBV6-6 to TRBJ2-1; the match to TRBD2 covers 7 bases. The J segment lost 5 bases and the V segment lost 2 bases, leaving 6 bases of the junction unmatched. The germline CDR1 and CDR2 sequences are MNHNY and SVGAGI (reference sequence). The CDR3 is 15 residues long. As DNA, the CDR3 is TGTGCCAGCAGTTACGCCAGGGACTACAACAATGAGCAGTTCTTC. This translates into CASSYARDYNNEQFF.

This clonotype was observed a few times. The J gene is TRBJ2-7, the V gene TRBV7-8; D uncertain. This CDR3 spans 14 amino acids. V gave up 5 bases and J gave up 1 base, with 12 bases separating them. CDR1 is SGHVS, CDR2 FQNEAQ, per germline. The CDR3 is CASSRTAASYEQYF. The DNA for the CDR3 is TGTGCCAGCAGCCGCACGGCGGCGTCCTACGAGCAGTACTTC. Based on the CDR3 plus reference TRBV7-8 and TRBJ2-7, the full variable domain is GAGVSQSPRYKVAKRGQDVALRCDPISGHVSLFWYQQALGQGPEFLTYFQNEAQLDKSGLPSDRFFAERPEGSVSTLKIQRTQQEDSAVYLCASSRTAASYEQYFGPGTRLTVT.

Here the CDR3 reads CASSNRLGQGAPTEAFF. For the CDR3, the DNA is TGTGCCAGCAGCAACCGTCTAGGACAGGGGGCGCCAACTGAAGCTTTCTTT. The gene calls are TRBV7-8 and TRBJ1-1; 11 bases map to TRBD1. Trimming at V came to 5 bases and at J to 5 bases, leaving 13 bases not matched to a gene. Germline-derived CDR1 and CDR2 are SGHVS and FQNEAQ. CDR3 length: 17 amino acids.

This clonotype showed up many times. This may be a read error, as it is one base from a much larger clone. The chain links TRBV7-8 to TRBJ2-1, with 10 positions matching TRBD1. Germline V lookup: CDR1 SGHVS, CDR2 FQNEAQ. V was clipped by 3 bases and J by 10 bases; unmatched bases: 15. The CDR3 is 17 amino acids. Written as DNA, the CDR3 is TGTGCCAGCAGCTTGAGCAGGACAGGGGGAACCTCCTACGAGCAGTTCTTC. Amino acid sequence: CASSLSRTGGTSYEQFF.

The V call is TRBV7-2, the J call TRBJ2-2, with D unresolved. The length of the CDR3 is 14 residues. V dropped 6 bases and J dropped 4 bases, with 12 bases sitting between them. CDR1 is SGHTA and CDR2 is FQGNSA in the germline V gene. CDR3 amino acids: CASSLATATGELFF. The CDR3 coding sequence is TGTGCCAGCAGTCTCGCGACTGCCACCGGGGAGCTGTTTTTT.

The chain carries TRBV12-3 or TRBV12-4 and TRBJ2-1; D may be TRBD1 (6 bases). Trimming left V 5 bases short and J 15 bases short, with 14 bases between. This CDR3 contains 11 residues. This chain's CDR3 is CASSNRQDGFF. The CDR3 nucleotides read TGTGCCAGCAGTAACCGACAGGACGGGTTCTTC.

The J gene is TRBJ2-5, the V gene TRBV11-2; tentative D call: TRBD1 (7 bases). The J call may not be correct, given that the DNA end is closer to TRBJ2-1. Germline values: CDR1 SGHAT, CDR2 FQNNGV. The CDR3 has 16 residues. The CDR3 reads CASSQPGDSLYNEQFF. DNA for the CDR3: TGTGCCAGCAGCCAACCGGGGGACAGCTTATACAATGAGCAGTTCTTC.

The chain's CDR3 is CASSRDFSSYEQYF. The CDR3 DNA is TGTGCCAGCTCAAGGGACTTCAGCTCCTACGAGCAGTACTTC. The chain combines TRBV6-6 with TRBJ2-7, with D possibly matching TRBD2 (6 bases). In germline, CDR1 is MNHNY, CDR2 SVGAGI (reference sequence). CDR3 length equals 14 residues. Trimming shortened V by 8 bases and J by 0 bases, and 14 bases separated the two germline ends.